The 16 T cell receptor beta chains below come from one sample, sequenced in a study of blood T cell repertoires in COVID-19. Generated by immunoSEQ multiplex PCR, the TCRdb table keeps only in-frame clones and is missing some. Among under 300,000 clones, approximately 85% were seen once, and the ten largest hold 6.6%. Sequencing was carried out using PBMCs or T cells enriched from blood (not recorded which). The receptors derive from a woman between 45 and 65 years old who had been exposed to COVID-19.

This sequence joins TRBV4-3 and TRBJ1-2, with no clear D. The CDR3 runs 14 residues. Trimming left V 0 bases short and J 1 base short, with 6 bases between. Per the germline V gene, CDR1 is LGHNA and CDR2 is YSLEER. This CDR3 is CASSQELGNYGYTF. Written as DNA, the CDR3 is TGCGCCAGCAGCCAAGAGCTCGGTAACTATGGCTACACCTTC.

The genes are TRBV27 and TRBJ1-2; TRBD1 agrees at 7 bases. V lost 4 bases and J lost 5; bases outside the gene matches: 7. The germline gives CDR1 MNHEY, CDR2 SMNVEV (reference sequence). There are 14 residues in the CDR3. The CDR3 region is CASSYRGSLYGYTF. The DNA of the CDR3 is TGTGCCAGCAGTTACAGGGGTTCCCTGTATGGCTACACCTTC.

CDR3 amino acids: CASSLWGQGAWEQYF. CDR3 bases: TGTGCCAGCAGCTTGTGGGGACAGGGGGCTTGGGAGCAGTACTTC. The chain uses TRBV5-6 and TRBJ2-7; TRBD1 aligns across 12 bases. V lost 1 base and J lost 7; bases outside the gene matches: 6. Germline CDR1 is SGHDT and CDR2 is YYEEEE. The CDR3 has 15 amino acids.

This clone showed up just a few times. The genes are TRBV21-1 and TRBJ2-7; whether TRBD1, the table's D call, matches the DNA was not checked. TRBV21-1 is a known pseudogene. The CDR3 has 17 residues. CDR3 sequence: CASSHRAGPPNSYEQYF. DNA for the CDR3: TGTGCCAGCAGCCACCGTGCTGGGCCCCCAAATTCCTACGAGCAGTACTTC.

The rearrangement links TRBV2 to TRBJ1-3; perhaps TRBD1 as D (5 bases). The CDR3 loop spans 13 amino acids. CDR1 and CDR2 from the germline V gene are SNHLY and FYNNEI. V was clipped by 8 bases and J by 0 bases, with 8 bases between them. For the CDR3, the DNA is TGTGCCAGCGGAAGGGGCTCTGGAAACACCATATATTTT. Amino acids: CASGRGSGNTIYF.

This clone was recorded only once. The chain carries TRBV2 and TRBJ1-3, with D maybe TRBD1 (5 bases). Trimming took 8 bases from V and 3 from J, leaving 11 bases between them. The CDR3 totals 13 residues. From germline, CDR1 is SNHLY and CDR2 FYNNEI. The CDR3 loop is CASRERGGNTIYF. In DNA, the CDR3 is TGTGCCAGCCGCGAAAGGGGTGGAAACACCATATATTTT.

The CDR3 coding sequence is TGTGCCAGCAGGGGGGGACGCTCAAACACCATATATTTT. The encoded protein is CASRGGRSNTIYF. The chain uses TRBV2 and TRBJ1-3; perhaps TRBD1 as D (5 bases). Trimming took off 6 bases at V and 6 bases at J, with 12 bases between the two ends. The CDR3 length is 13 residues. From germline, CDR1 is SNHLY and CDR2 FYNNEI.

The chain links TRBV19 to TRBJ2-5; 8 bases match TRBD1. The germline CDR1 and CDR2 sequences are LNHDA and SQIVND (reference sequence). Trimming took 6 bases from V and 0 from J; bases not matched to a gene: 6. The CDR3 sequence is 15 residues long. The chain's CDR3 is CASSPTGANQETQYF. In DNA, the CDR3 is TGTGCCAGTAGCCCGACAGGGGCCAACCAAGAGACCCAGTACTTC.

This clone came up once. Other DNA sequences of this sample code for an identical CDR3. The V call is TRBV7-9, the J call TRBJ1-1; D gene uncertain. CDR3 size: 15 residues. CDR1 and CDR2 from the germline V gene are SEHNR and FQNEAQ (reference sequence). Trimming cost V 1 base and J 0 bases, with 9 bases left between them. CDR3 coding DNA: TGTGCCAGCAGCTTAGTAAAACTTCTGAACACTGAAGCTTTCTTT. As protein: CASSLVKLLNTEAFF.

The CDR3 loop is CASRFTGTHTEAFF. The CDR3 nucleotides are TGCGCCAGCAGGTTCACAGGGACGCACACTGAAGCTTTCTTT. V usage is TRBV10-2 and J usage is TRBJ1-1; maybe TRBD1 (6 bases). This CDR3 region has 14 residues. The V gene lost 6 bases and the J gene lost 3 bases, with 14 bases spanning the gap. CDR1 WSHSY and CDR2 SAAADI come from the germline V gene.

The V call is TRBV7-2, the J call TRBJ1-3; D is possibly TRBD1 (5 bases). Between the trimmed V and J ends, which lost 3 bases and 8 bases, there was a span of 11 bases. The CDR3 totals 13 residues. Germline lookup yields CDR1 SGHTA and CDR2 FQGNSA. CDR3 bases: TGTGCCAGCAGCTTGCAGGGTGCGGACACCATATATTTT. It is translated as CASSLQGADTIYF.

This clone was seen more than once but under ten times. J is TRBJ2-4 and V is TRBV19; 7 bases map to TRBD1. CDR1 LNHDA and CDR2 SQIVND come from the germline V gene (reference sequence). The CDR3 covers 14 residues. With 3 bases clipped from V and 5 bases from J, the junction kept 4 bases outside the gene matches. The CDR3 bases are TGTGCCAGTAGTATCAGACAGGGAGAAAACATTCAGTACTTC. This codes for CASSIRQGENIQYF.

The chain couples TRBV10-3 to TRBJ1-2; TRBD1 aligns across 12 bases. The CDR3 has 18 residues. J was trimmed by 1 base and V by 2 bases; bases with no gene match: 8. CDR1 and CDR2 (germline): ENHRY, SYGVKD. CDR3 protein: CAISELGQGARGNYGYTF. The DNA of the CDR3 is TGTGCCATCAGTGAGCTGGGACAGGGGGCGCGAGGTAACTATGGCTACACCTTC.

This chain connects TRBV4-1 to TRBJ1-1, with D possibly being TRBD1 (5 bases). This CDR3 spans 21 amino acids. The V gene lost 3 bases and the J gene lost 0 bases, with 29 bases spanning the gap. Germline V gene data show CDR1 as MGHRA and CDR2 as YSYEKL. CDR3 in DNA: TGCGCCAGCAGCCACGCTATCCCTCCCCTGCGCTTTGGGGGGGTGAACACTGAAGCTTTCTTT. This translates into CASSHAIPPLRFGGVNTEAFF.

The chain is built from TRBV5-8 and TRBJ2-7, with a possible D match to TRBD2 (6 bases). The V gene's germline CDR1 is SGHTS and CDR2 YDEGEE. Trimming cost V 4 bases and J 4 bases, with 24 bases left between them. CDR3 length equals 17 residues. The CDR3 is CASSHSRGELRGYEQYF. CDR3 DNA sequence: TGTGCCAGCAGCCACTCCCGTGGCGAACTCCGGGGGTACGAGCAGTACTTC.

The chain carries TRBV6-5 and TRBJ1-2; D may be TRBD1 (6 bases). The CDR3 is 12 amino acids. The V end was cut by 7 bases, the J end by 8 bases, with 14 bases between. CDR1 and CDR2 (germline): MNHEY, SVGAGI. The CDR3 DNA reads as TGTGCCAGCAAGACAGGCCCTCGAGGCTACACCTTC. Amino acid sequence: CASKTGPRGYTF.